Sequencing of this T cell receptor (beta chain) was carried out in a study of early T cells in non-severe SARS-CoV-2 infection. TCRdb analysed the 5' RACE reads with MiXCR anew, one entry per CDR3 protein. The sample carries over 50,000 distinct CDR3 sequences, approximately 8.4% recorded once. This CDR3 contains 15 residues. Trimming took 3 bases from V and 1 from J, leaving 13 bases between them. V is TRBV23-1 and J is TRBJ2-7; D possibly corresponds to TRBD2 (6 bases). TRBV23-1 is reported as an ORF; its role is uncertain. The specimen sequenced was whole blood. This clonotype was obtained from an adult who was a healthcare worker with PCR-confirmed SARS-CoV-2 infection or an uninfected control (not recorded which). The CDR3 nucleotides are TGCGCCAGCAGTCACTCCGGGACTGAATCCTACGAGCAGTACTTC. Translating gives CASSHSGTESYEQYF.